These 29 T cell receptor beta chains were sequenced from one sample in a study of T-cell reconstitution after alpha-beta-depleted transplantation in children. This sample's TCRbeta library carried unique molecular identifier barcodes. A single record per CDR3 protein comes from TCRdb applying MiXCR to the PCR reads. The sample holds roughly 220,000 distinct CDR3 sequences, approximately 8.4% seen once. The sequences come from PBMCs, mostly from graft donor cells, collected 360 days after TCRalphabeta/CD19-depleted stem cell transplant. The receptors shown here come from a male patient between 2 and 15 years old who had a stem cell transplant for acute myeloid leukemia, so the T cells may come from the graft donor.

This clonotype was counted at least ten times. This chain links TRBV11-2 with TRBJ2-2; D unresolved. CDR1 and CDR2 from the germline V gene are SGHAT and FQNNGV. The CDR3 covers 13 residues. Trimming stripped 5 bases from V and 4 bases from J, with 8 bases between. CDR3 nucleotide sequence: TGTGCCAGCAGCCCCCTTCTCACCGGGGAGCTGTTTTTT. The encoded protein is CASSPLLTGELFF.

This clonotype was detected ten times or more. The chain has TRBV4-1 and TRBJ2-1; D is ambiguous. Trimming removed 0 bases at V and 0 bases at J, with 15 bases between. CDR3 length equals 18 residues. The germline CDR1 and CDR2 sequences are MGHRA and YSYEKL. This chain's CDR3 is CASSQEAHNLNSYNEQFF. Written as DNA, the CDR3 is TGCGCCAGCAGCCAAGAGGCGCACAACCTTAACTCCTACAATGAGCAGTTCTTC.

The genes are TRBV5-1 and TRBJ2-2; D may correspond to TRBD1 or TRBD2 (5 bases each). Per the germline V gene, CDR1 is SGHRS and CDR2 is YFSETQ. The CDR3 is 16 residues long. V lost 1 base, J lost 4 bases, and 14 bases lay in between. This CDR3 is CASSLYPRDRTGELFF. CDR3 in DNA: TGCGCCAGCAGCTTGTATCCTCGGGACCGCACCGGGGAGCTGTTTTTT.

V usage is TRBV20-1 and J usage is TRBJ2-7, with TRBD1 matching 7 bases. The CDR3 spans 10 residues. Germline V CDR1 and CDR2: DFQATT, SNEGSKA (reference sequence). The V segment lost 6 bases and the J segment 5 bases; nucleotides outside the gene matches: 1. The CDR3: CSAGTDEQYF. Here the CDR3 DNA reads TGCAGTGCCGGGACAGACGAGCAGTACTTC.

This rearrangement joins TRBV5-1 to TRBJ1-2; possible D gene TRBD1, 5 bases. V lost 3 bases to trimming and J lost 2 bases, with 17 bases between them. The length of the CDR3 is 16 residues. Germline V lookup: CDR1 SGHRS, CDR2 YFSETQ. The CDR3 region has the DNA TGCGCCAGCAGCTCCTTAGGGGAAGATAGGAACTATGGCTACACCTTC. This sequence encodes CASSSLGEDRNYGYTF.

Ten or more counts support this clonotype. The chain is built from TRBV3-1 and TRBJ2-3, with D unresolved. V dropped 0 bases and J dropped 6 bases, with 10 bases sitting between them. CDR1 is LGHDT, CDR2 YNNKEL, per germline (reference sequence). This CDR3 comprises 14 residues. CDR3 nucleotides: TGTGCCAGCAGCCAAGATTGGAGCATCGATACGCAGTATTTT. Translated, it gives CASSQDWSIDTQYF.

This clonotype was found a few times. The chain carries TRBV7-9 and TRBJ1-6, with D perhaps TRBD1 (6 bases). CDR1 is SEHNR, CDR2 FQNEAQ, per germline (reference sequence). Trimming removed 4 bases at V and 7 bases at J, with 11 bases between. The CDR3 spans 14 residues. In DNA, the CDR3 is TGTGCCAGCAGCTCCCGGGGGCAGAATTCACCCCTCCACTTT. Translating gives CASSSRGQNSPLHF.

Notes on this clonotype: The germline gene is not matched at one end of the junction; a read error may be the cause. J is TRBJ1-1 and V is TRBV12-3 or TRBV12-4; D is unclear. The CDR3 loop spans 16 amino acids. The CDR3 nucleotides are TGTGCCAGCAGTCCCACCCTAGGCGCGCGGAACACTGAAGCTTTGTTT. This translates into CASSPTLGARNTEALF.

Many counts were recorded for this clonotype. The chain carries TRBV6-5 and TRBJ2-1, with D perhaps TRBD1 or TRBD2 (6 bases each). The CDR3 is made up of 17 amino acids. Trimming stripped 7 bases from V and 0 bases from J, with 19 bases between. Germline CDR1 is MNHEY and CDR2 is SVGAGI. In DNA form, the CDR3 reads TGTGCCAGCAAAGGGGAAGGGGGGCCAAGCTCCTACAATGAGCAGTTCTTC. This codes for CASKGEGGPSSYNEQFF.

This clonotype was counted between two and nine times. The V and J genes are TRBV5-1 and TRBJ2-3; 9 positions agree with TRBD2. The CDR3 totals 17 residues. J was trimmed by 6 bases and V by 1 base; bases with no gene match: 12. In germline, CDR1 is SGHRS, CDR2 YFSETQ. For the CDR3, the DNA is TGCGCCAGCAGCTTGAAGCGCGGGGGGGACGTAGCGGATACGCAGTATTTT. Its translation is CASSLKRGGDVADTQYF. Complete variable domain (other parts from reference TRBV5-1 and TRBJ2-3): KAGVTQTPRYLIKTRGQQVTLSCSPISGHRSVSWYQQTPGQGLQFLFEYFSETQRNKGNFPGRFSGRQFSNSRSEMNVSTLELGDSALYLCASSLKRGGDVADTQYFGPGTRLTVL.

This clonotype was recorded many times. V is TRBV10-3 and J is TRBJ2-5, with no clear D. The CDR3 runs 14 residues. The germline V gene has CDR1 ENHRY and CDR2 SYGVKD. Trimming cost V 3 bases and J 0 bases, with 8 bases left between them. The CDR3 sequence: CAISDSRNQETQYF. The CDR3 DNA follows: TGTGCCATCAGTGATTCGCGGAACCAAGAGACCCAGTACTTC.

V is TRBV7-9 and J is TRBJ1-2, with a weak D call TRBD1 (6 bases). The germline V and J ends were trimmed by 5 bases and 8 bases, with 18 bases remaining between them. The germline gives CDR1 SEHNR, CDR2 FQNEAQ (reference sequence). The CDR3 runs 14 residues. CDR3 loop: CASSHQLAGEGYTF. The CDR3 DNA follows: TGTGCCAGCAGCCACCAGCTGGCAGGGGAAGGCTACACCTTC.

This clonotype has just a few counts. The chain couples TRBV11-1 to TRBJ2-6, with D hard to call. The germline V gene has CDR1 SGHAT and CDR2 FQDESV (reference sequence). V lost 4 bases, J lost 0 bases, and 16 bases lay in between. The CDR3 is 18 amino acids. The CDR3 bases are TGTGCCAGCAGCTCAGAGGTACGGATCAGCTCTGGGGCCAACGTCCTGACTTTC. This gives the protein CASSSEVRISSGANVLTF. Filled out from reference TRBV11-1 and TRBJ2-6, the complete variable domain reads EAEVAQSPRYKITEKSQAVAFWCDPISGHATLYWYRQILGQGPELLVQFQDESVVDDSQLPKDRFSAERLKGVDSTLKIQPAELGDSAMYLCASSSEVRISSGANVLTFGAGSRLTVL.

This clonotype has a count of ten or more. This chain links TRBV10-3 with TRBJ2-5; TRBD2 agrees at 12 bases. Germline CDR1 and CDR2: ENHRY and SYGVKD. After removal of 2 bases from V and 6 bases from J, the junction contained 7 bases not matched to a gene. This CDR3 is 16 amino acids long. CDR3 in DNA: TGTGCCATCAGTGAGCAGGCTAGCGGGAGGGCAAAGACCCAGTACTTC. Its translation: CAISEQASGRAKTQYF.

This clonotype was recorded a few times. The V call is TRBV6-5, the J call TRBJ2-1; D is unresolved. Trimming removed 0 bases from V and 8 bases from J, with 11 bases in between. CDR1 is MNHEY and CDR2 is SVGAGI in the germline V gene. This CDR3 contains 14 residues. The CDR3: CASSYSSLNYEQFF. CDR3 DNA sequence: TGTGCCAGCAGTTACTCTAGCTTAAACTATGAGCAGTTCTTC.

This clonotype has a handful of counts. The chain combines TRBV20-1 with TRBJ1-5, with 7 bases fitting TRBD1. Germline trimming cut 5 bases from V and 3 bases from J; bases unmatched to any gene: 10. From germline, CDR1 is DFQATT and CDR2 SNEGSKA (reference sequence). This CDR3 is built from 15 residues. The CDR3, as DNA: TGCAGTGCTCCAATAAGAGGACAGGTCAATCAGCCCCAGCATTTT. This gives the protein CSAPIRGQVNQPQHF.

At least ten counts were recorded for this clonotype. The J gene is TRBJ2-3, the V gene TRBV29-1, with D unresolved. The germline V and J ends were trimmed by 7 bases and 4 bases, with 21 bases remaining between them. Germline assignment: CDR1 SQVTM and CDR2 ANQGSEA. The CDR3 spans 15 residues. For the CDR3, the DNA is TGCAGCGCATCAGATCCCGGGTCGGCGTCAGATACGCAGTATTTT. This sequence encodes CSASDPGSASDTQYF.

This clonotype showed up many times. The gene calls are TRBV5-1 and TRBJ2-1; no definite D call. V was shortened by 4 bases and J by 4 bases, with 6 bases between the two germline ends. The CDR3 extends over 12 amino acids. In germline, CDR1 is SGHRS, CDR2 YFSETQ. CDR3 protein: CASSVGYNEQFF. As DNA, the CDR3 is TGCGCCAGCAGCGTCGGTTACAATGAGCAGTTCTTC.

This clonotype was counted a few times. The chain couples TRBV9 to TRBJ2-3, with 9 bases that match TRBD2. The CDR3 spans 14 residues. The germline V gene has CDR1 SGDLS and CDR2 YYNGEE. The V segment lost 2 bases and the J segment 3 bases; nucleotides outside the gene matches: 1. The CDR3 DNA follows: TGTGCCAGCAGCGTCAGCGGGGGGACAGATACGCAGTATTTT. It translates to CASSVSGGTDTQYF.

This clonotype has ten or more counts. The J gene is TRBJ2-1, the V gene TRBV14; D is ambiguous. CDR3 size: 15 residues. Per the germline V gene, CDR1 is SGHDN and CDR2 is FVKESK. Trimming cost V 4 bases and J 3 bases, with 13 bases left between them. The CDR3 loop reads CASSRHNIVYNEQFF. The CDR3 DNA reads as TGTGCCAGCAGCCGGCACAACATCGTCTACAATGAGCAGTTCTTC.

This clonotype was recorded many times. The chain links TRBV12-5 to TRBJ1-2; TRBD1 is a possible D gene (5 bases). Germline CDR1 reads LGHNT; CDR2 reads FRNRAP. This CDR3 region has 14 residues. V lost 2 bases and J 5 bases, leaving 12 bases between the germline ends. The CDR3 region is CASGLPPTVYGYTF. CDR3 coding DNA: TGTGCTAGTGGTTTGCCACCGACAGTATATGGCTACACCTTC.

The sample holds a few counts of this clonotype. The chain combines TRBV15 with TRBJ2-3, with a possible D match to TRBD2 (5 bases). V dropped 0 bases and J dropped 4 bases, with 11 bases sitting between them. There are 15 residues in the CDR3. CDR1 and CDR2 from the germline V gene are LNHNV and YYDKDF (reference sequence). The CDR3 DNA follows: TGTGCCACCAGCAGAGACAAGAGCGGAGCAGATACGCAGTATTTT. Residues: CATSRDKSGADTQYF.

This clonotype was detected only a few times. This chain uses TRBV20-1 with TRBJ1-1; 7 nucleotides agree with TRBD1. The CDR3 runs to 14 residues. V lost 1 base, J lost 10 bases, and 12 bases stayed unmatched. In germline, CDR1 is DFQATT, CDR2 SNEGSKA (reference sequence). CDR3 nucleotide sequence: TGCAGTGCTAGAGGAGGGGCAGACAGGGTCGGAGCTTTCTTT. Protein: CSARGGADRVGAFF.

The V call is TRBV12-5, the J call TRBJ2-7; D possibly corresponds to TRBD1 (5 bases). Germline V lookup: CDR1 LGHNT, CDR2 FRNRAP. The length of the CDR3 is 14 residues. Between the trimmed V and J ends, which lost 3 bases and 0 bases, there was a span of 9 bases. CDR3 bases: TGTGCTAGTGGTTTAGGGGATAGCTCCTACGAGCAGTACGTC. This gives the protein CASGLGDSSYEQYV.

Only one count was recorded for this clonotype. CDR3 DNA sequence: TGCGCCAGCAGCCAGGGGGACGGAAGCCGAAACAATGAGCAGTTCTTC. It translates to CASSQGDGSRNNEQFF. This rearrangement joins TRBV4-1 to TRBJ2-1; D assignment may be TRBD1 or TRBD2 (5 bases each). Deletions cut 3 bases from V and 5 bases from J, with 17 bases between. This CDR3 region has 16 residues. Germline values: CDR1 MGHRA, CDR2 YSYEKL.

In this sample, this clonotype turned up many times. The chain is built from TRBV20-1 and TRBJ2-3, with 9 bases identical to TRBD2. The CDR3 is 13 amino acids. J lost 4 bases, V lost 4 bases, and 3 bases had no gene match. Per the germline V gene, CDR1 is DFQATT and CDR2 is SNEGSKA (reference sequence). CDR3 sequence reads: CSANSGGPDTQYF. The CDR3 DNA reads TGCAGTGCTAATAGCGGGGGCCCAGATACGCAGTATTTT.

The CDR3 protein is CASSLDGRVYQETQYF. CDR3 coding DNA: TGTGCCAGCAGCTTAGACGGCAGGGTCTACCAAGAGACCCAGTACTTC. V is TRBV7-6 and J is TRBJ2-5; perhaps TRBD1 as D (5 bases). The CDR3 length is 16 residues. Trimming left V 1 base short and J 0 bases short, with 12 bases between. CDR1 and CDR2 from the germline V gene are SGHVS and FNYEAQ.

The chain uses TRBV5-5 and TRBJ2-7, with D unclear. With 2 bases removed from V and 3 bases from J, the gap between germline ends came to 9 bases. This CDR3 has 13 amino acids. Germline-derived CDR1 and CDR2 are SGHKS and YYEKEE (reference sequence). The CDR3 here is CASSFEPHYEQYV. CDR3 bases: TGTGCCAGCAGCTTCGAACCCCACTACGAGCAGTACGTC.

This clonotype has a count of ten or more. J is TRBJ2-2 and V is TRBV4-3; tentatively, D is TRBD1 or TRBD2 (6 bases each). CDR3 length: 15 amino acids. The ends were cut back, 7 bases at V and 6 bases at J, with 18 bases in the middle. Germline values: CDR1 LGHNA, CDR2 YSLEER. CDR3 nucleotides: TGCGCCAGCAACAAGGGGGGAGGCTATCCCGGGGAGCTGTTTTTT. Its protein is CASNKGGGYPGELFF.